This entry features one T cell receptor (beta chain) sequence. Its antigen is not identified. The sample originates from a study of cytomegalovirus exposure and HLA in healthy donors. The germline gives CDR1 MNHNS, CDR2 SASEGT. This CDR3 spans 15 amino acids. Trimming cost V 6 bases and J 4 bases, with 16 bases left between them. Overall study findings and caveats: A few V segments could not be told apart, such as TRBV6-2 and TRBV6-3, and were left out.

PCR primers comprised 60 Vbeta and 13 Jbeta primers. Method: immunoSEQ multiplex PCR; TCRdb's copy keeps in-frame clones and lacks some. The repertoire includes some 78,000 clones, roughly three quarters of them detected once, and roughly a quarter sits in the top ten. The source material was PBMCs. This receptor was identified in a woman in her forties or fifties in good health and CMV-seropositive. This chain connects TRBV6-1 to TRBJ1-5; no clear D gene. The CDR3, as DNA: TGTGCCAGCAGCCAAACTCCGGTGCCGAATCAGCCCCAGCATTTT. Translating it yields CASSQTPVPNQPQHF.